Below, 13 T cell receptor beta chains from the same sample are listed, as sequenced in a study of cytomegalovirus exposure and HLA in healthy donors. In the PCR, 60 Vbeta and 13 Jbeta primers were used. TCRdb keeps only in-frame clones here, not all; method: immunoSEQ multiplex PCR. Counted here are about 130,000 clones, 65% to 90% occurring once; the ten biggest clones make up over 0.95%. The sample taken for sequencing was PBMCs. The receptor set was obtained from a girl aged 2 to 10 in good health and CMV-seronegative.

The J gene is TRBJ2-1, the V gene TRBV10-3; 14 positions match TRBD2. V lost 6 bases to trimming and J lost 7 bases; unmatched junction nucleotides: 2. This CDR3 region has 14 residues. CDR1 ENHRY and CDR2 SYGVKD come from the germline V gene. The CDR3 spells CAIRGLAGDNEQFF. Here the CDR3 DNA reads TGTGCCATCAGGGGACTAGCGGGAGATAATGAGCAGTTCTTC.

For the CDR3, the DNA is TGTGCCAGCAGCTTTGGACAGTCCTACGAGCAGTACTTC. Translated: CASSFGQSYEQYF. V usage is TRBV7-6 and J usage is TRBJ2-7; TRBD1 is a possible D gene (6 bases). Germline values: CDR1 SGHVS, CDR2 FNYEAQ. Trimming cost V 3 bases and J 1 base, with 7 bases left between them. This CDR3 contains 13 residues. Full variable domain (missing parts from reference TRBV7-6 and TRBJ2-7): GAGVSQSPRYKVTKRGQDVALRCDPISGHVSLYWYRQALGQGPEFLTYFNYEAQQDKSGLPNDRFSAERPEGSISTLTIQRTEQRDSAMYRCASSFGQSYEQYFGPGTRLTVT.

This chain uses TRBV5-6 with TRBJ2-1; the D is unclear. CDR1 and CDR2 from the germline V gene are SGHDT and YYEEEE. The CDR3 totals 17 residues. V was clipped by 4 bases and J by 1 base, with 18 bases between them. The CDR3 bases are TGTGCCAGCAGCCCACAAGTAGGAGAACCGTCCTACAATGAGCAGTTCTTC. Its protein is CASSPQVGEPSYNEQFF.

This clone was recorded once. This chain uses TRBV7-9 with TRBJ2-2; D not resolved. CDR1 and CDR2 (germline): SEHNR, FQNEAQ (reference sequence). V lost 4 bases, J lost 2 bases, and 5 bases lay in between. This CDR3 comprises 13 residues. The CDR3 DNA is TGTGCCAGCAGCTCCGTAAACACCGGGGAGCTGTTTTTT. Protein product: CASSSVNTGELFF.

This clone came up once. This chain connects TRBV5-1 to TRBJ1-3; D possibly corresponds to TRBD1 (5 bases). This CDR3 region has 16 residues. With 2 bases removed from V and 2 bases from J, the gap between germline ends came to 14 bases. Germline CDR1 and CDR2: SGHRS and YFSETQ. The DNA of the CDR3 is TGCGCCAGCAGCTTAGGACACCAGAGCCCTGGAAACACCATATATTTT. Protein sequence: CASSLGHQSPGNTIYF.

This clone has just one count. This chain connects TRBV28 to TRBJ1-4; tentatively, D is TRBD1 (5 bases). The CDR3 covers 13 residues. CDR1 MDHEN and CDR2 SYDVKM come from the germline V gene. Trimming took 5 bases from V and 11 from J, leaving 15 bases between them. DNA for the CDR3: TGTGCCAGCAGTCCCATTCCCGGGACTAAACTGTTTTTT. This translates into CASSPIPGTKLFF.

DNA for the CDR3: TGCGCCGACGGGTTTAGCGATACCAAAGACGCTCAAGAGACCCAGTACTTC. Its translation: CADGFSDTKDAQETQYF. The chain joins TRBV10-1 to TRBJ2-5; tentative D call: TRBD2 (5 bases). The CDR3 contains 17 residues. With 11 bases removed from V and 2 bases from J, the gap between germline ends came to 27 bases. Germline CDR1 reads WNHNN; CDR2 reads SYGVQD (reference sequence).

The rearrangement joins TRBV5-1 to TRBJ2-5, with a weak D call TRBD1 (5 bases). V was pared by 2 bases and J by 2 bases, with 10 bases between. This CDR3 comprises 14 residues. The germline gives CDR1 SGHRS, CDR2 YFSETQ. The CDR3 loop reads CASSFGRTQETQYF. The DNA for the CDR3 is TGCGCCAGCAGCTTTGGGCGGACACAAGAGACCCAGTACTTC.

The genes are TRBV5-1 and TRBJ2-7; 13 bases are shared with TRBD2. Germline CDR1 SGHRS, CDR2 YFSETQ. Trimming removed 4 bases from V and 7 bases from J; junction bases left unmatched: 5. This CDR3 is 14 amino acids long. The CDR3 DNA reads TGCGCCAGCAGCGCTGCGGGACTAGCGGGGGAGCAGTACTTC. It specifies CASSAAGLAGEQYF.

This clone was recorded a few times. The chain joins TRBV15 to TRBJ1-2; D gene ambiguous. In germline, CDR1 is LNHNV, CDR2 YYDKDF (reference sequence). The CDR3 spans 14 residues. Trimming cost V 1 base and J 2 bases, with 8 bases left between them. The CDR3 DNA is TGTGCCACCAGCAGAGCAGGCACCAACTATGGCTACACCTTC. Protein: CATSRAGTNYGYTF. Based on the CDR3 plus reference TRBV15 and TRBJ1-2, the full variable domain is DAMVIQNPRYQVTQFGKPVTLSCSQTLNHNVMYWYQQKSSQAPKLLFHYYDKDFNNEADTPDNFQSRRPNTSFCFLDIRSPGLGDTAMYLCATSRAGTNYGYTFGSGTRLTVV.

The CDR3 reads CASTSLEGGYTEAFF. As DNA, the CDR3 is TGTGCCAGCACTTCCTTGGAGGGGGGGTACACTGAAGCTTTCTTT. The V and J genes are TRBV25-1 and TRBJ1-1, with a tentative D call TRBD1 (6 bases). Germline V gives CDR1 MGHDK, CDR2 SYGVNS. The CDR3 has 15 amino acids. V was clipped by 7 bases and J by 3 bases, with 18 bases between them.

The rearrangement links TRBV19 to TRBJ1-1, with D tentatively TRBD1 (6 bases). The CDR3 has 13 amino acids. Germline loops: CDR1 LNHDA, CDR2 SQIVND (reference sequence). The V end lost 6 bases, the J end lost 5 bases, and 13 bases lay between the germline ends. CDR3 loop: CASRSRGGTEAFF. The CDR3 region has the DNA TGTGCCAGTAGGAGCAGGGGAGGGACTGAAGCTTTCTTT.

The chain is built from TRBV5-6 and TRBJ2-1; D not resolved. Germline V gene sequence: CDR1 SGHDT, CDR2 YYEEEE. This CDR3 is 19 amino acids long. The V end was cut by 3 bases, the J end by 0 bases, with 22 bases between. The chain's CDR3 is CASSSLPPDYPGSYNEQFF. The CDR3 nucleotides read TGTGCCAGCAGCTCCCTTCCGCCTGATTACCCCGGCTCCTACAATGAGCAGTTCTTC.